This T cell receptor (beta chain) emerged from a study of shared clonotypes between healthy human individuals. Details on this clone: Its target is unknown.

Study-wide results and limits: A generally larger estimated richness was seen in naive subsets than in memory subsets.

Donors comprised healthy HIV-negative adults lacking recent acute infections or vaccinations. Profiled with immunoSEQ multiplex PCR; TCRdb holds only in-frame clones, not every one. The sample records 2,500,000 or so clones, 90% to 95% being singletons. Trimming removed 0 bases at V and 3 bases at J, with 10 bases between. There are 15 residues in the CDR3. The V gene's germline CDR1 is SGHRS and CDR2 YFSETQ. This rearrangement joins TRBV5-1 to TRBJ2-1; D unclear. The sequenced sample consisted of naive CD4+ T cells from PBMCs. As for subset: CD45RA+ positively selected. The receptor was isolated from a man aged 18 to 29 in good health. Some clones in this sample may be carry-over from other donors' samples. DNA of the CDR3: TGCGCCAGCAGCTTGGAAGGCAGCCTCTACAATGAGCAGTTCTTC. Its protein is CASSLEGSLYNEQFF.